This T cell receptor beta chain originates from a study of patients and donors after allogeneic stem cell transplantation. TCRdb re-derived calls from the RT-PCR reads in MiXCR, one entry per CDR3 protein. Of over 400,000 distinct CDR3 sequences in the sample, 16% are singletons; the top ten hold 6% to 8%. Trimming cost V 0 bases and J 1 base, with 15 bases left between them. There are 16 residues in the CDR3. CDR1 is DFQATT, CDR2 SNEGSKA, per germline (reference sequence). This clonotype was counted between two and nine times. The TCR was taken from a human donor who was either an allogeneic HSCT recipient or a stem cell or donor lymphocyte infusion donor (not recorded which). It is not recorded whose cells these are; they may come from a transplant donor. Sequencing was performed on blood, either unsorted or a sorted T cell fraction (not recorded which). V usage is TRBV20-1 and J usage is TRBJ1-2, with D maybe TRBD1 (5 bases). CDR3 loop: CSARDAQGAGNYGYTF. As DNA, the CDR3 is TGCAGTGCTAGAGATGCCCAAGGGGCCGGTAACTATGGCTACACCTTC.